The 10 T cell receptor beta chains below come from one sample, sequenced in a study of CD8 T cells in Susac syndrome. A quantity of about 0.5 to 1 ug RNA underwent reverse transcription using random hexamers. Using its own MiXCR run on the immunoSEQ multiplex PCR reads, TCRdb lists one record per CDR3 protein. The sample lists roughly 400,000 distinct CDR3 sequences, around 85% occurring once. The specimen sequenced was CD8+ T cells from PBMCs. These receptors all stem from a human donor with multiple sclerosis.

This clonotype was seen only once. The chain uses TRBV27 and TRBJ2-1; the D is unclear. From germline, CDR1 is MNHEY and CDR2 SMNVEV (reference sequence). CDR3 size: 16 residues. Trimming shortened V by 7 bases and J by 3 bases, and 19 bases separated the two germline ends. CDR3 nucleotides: TGTGCCAGCATCGCGACCCACGGGCTAGTCTACAATGAGCAGTTCTTC. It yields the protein CASIATHGLVYNEQFF.

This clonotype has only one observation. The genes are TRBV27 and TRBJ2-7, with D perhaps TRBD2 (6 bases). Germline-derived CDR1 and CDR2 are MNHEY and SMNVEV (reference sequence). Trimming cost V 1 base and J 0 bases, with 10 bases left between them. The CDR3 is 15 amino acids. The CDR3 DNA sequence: TGTGCCAGCAGTTTATGGGGGGTCGGCTCCTACGAGCAGTACTTC. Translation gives CASSLWGVGSYEQYF.

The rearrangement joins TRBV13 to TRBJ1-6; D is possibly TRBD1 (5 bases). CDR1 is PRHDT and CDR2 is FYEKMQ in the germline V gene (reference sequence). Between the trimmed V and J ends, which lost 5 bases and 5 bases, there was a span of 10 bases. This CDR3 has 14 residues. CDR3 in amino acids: CASSTLGHNSPLHF. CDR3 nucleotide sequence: TGTGCCAGCAGCACGTTGGGGCATAATTCACCCCTCCACTTT.

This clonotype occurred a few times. In DNA, the CDR3 is TGTGCCAGCAGTTCAAATAGCAATCAGCCCCAGCATTTT. This gives the protein CASSSNSNQPQHF. This rearrangement joins TRBV6-1 to TRBJ1-5; D remains unclear. The CDR3 loop spans 13 amino acids. Trimming shortened V by 5 bases and J by 0 bases, and 5 bases separated the two germline ends. Germline V gene sequence: CDR1 MNHNS, CDR2 SASEGT.

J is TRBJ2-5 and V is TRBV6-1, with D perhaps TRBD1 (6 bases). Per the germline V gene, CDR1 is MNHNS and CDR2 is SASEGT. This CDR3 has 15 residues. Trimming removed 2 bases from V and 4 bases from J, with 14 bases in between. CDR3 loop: CASSEQALRGETQYF. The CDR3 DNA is TGTGCCAGCAGTGAACAGGCTCTCAGGGGAGAGACCCAGTACTTC.

The CDR3 sequence: CASTLGQVYEQYF. DNA for the CDR3: TGTGCCAGCACCCTCGGGCAGGTCTACGAGCAGTACTTC. The J gene is TRBJ2-7, the V gene TRBV28; D uncertain. The germline V and J ends were trimmed by 7 bases and 3 bases, with 13 bases remaining between them. Germline V CDR1 and CDR2: MDHEN, SYDVKM. The CDR3 covers 13 residues.

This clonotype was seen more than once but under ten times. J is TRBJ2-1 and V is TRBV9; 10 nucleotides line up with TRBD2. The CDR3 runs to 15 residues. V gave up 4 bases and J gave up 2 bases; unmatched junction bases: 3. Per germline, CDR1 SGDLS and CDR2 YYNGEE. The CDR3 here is CASSPGLATYNEQFF. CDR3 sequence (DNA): TGTGCCAGCAGCCCGGGACTAGCGACCTACAATGAGCAGTTCTTC.

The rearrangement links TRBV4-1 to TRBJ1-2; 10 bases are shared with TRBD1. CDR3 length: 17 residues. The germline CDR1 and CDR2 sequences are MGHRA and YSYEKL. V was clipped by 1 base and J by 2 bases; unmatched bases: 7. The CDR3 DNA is TGCGCCAGCAGCCAAGCGGTCGGGACAGGGGTGAACTATGGCTACACCTTC. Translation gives CASSQAVGTGVNYGYTF.

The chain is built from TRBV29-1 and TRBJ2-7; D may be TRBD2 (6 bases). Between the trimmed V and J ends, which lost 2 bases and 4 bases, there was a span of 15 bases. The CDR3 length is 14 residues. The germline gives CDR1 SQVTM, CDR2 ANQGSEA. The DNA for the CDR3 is TGCAGCGTTGAACTACCGGGGGTTTTATACGAGCAGTACTTC. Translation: CSVELPGVLYEQYF.

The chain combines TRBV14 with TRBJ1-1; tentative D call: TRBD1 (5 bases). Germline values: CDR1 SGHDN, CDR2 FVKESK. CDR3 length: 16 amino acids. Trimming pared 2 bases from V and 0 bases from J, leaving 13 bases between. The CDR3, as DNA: TGTGCCAGCAGCCAAAAGGGGTTAGACATGAACACTGAAGCTTTCTTT. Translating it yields CASSQKGLDMNTEAFF.